This entry features one T cell receptor beta chain sequence. How the authors handled the data: Using reference gene primer amplification, nucleated cell counts were estimated. TCRdb's copy holds only in-frame clones and misses some; the assay was immunoSEQ multiplex PCR. V and J calls and clone size are copied from that table; D and trimming were computed from the DNA. This sample yields 84,000 or so clones, of which roughly 73% are seen a single time; more than 9% belongs to the top ten. This specimen comes from a study of blood T cell repertoires in COVID-19. Study as a whole: Researchers got acute and convalescent COVID-19 samples from the United States, Italy and Spain. T cells, B-cell-depleted T cells, or PBMCs supplied cDNA or gDNA.

CDR1 is LGHDT, CDR2 YNNKEL, per germline (reference sequence). The length of the CDR3 is 15 residues. V lost 4 bases and J lost 0; bases outside the gene matches: 5. The chain recombines TRBV3-1 (or the pseudogene TRBV3-2) with TRBJ1-2; 7 nucleotides line up with TRBD1. The sequenced sample was peripheral blood. This receptor was obtained from a human donor in a cohort sampled during active COVID-19. CDR3 region: CASSPRDRANYGYTF. CDR3 coding DNA: TGTGCCAGCAGCCCCAGGGACAGAGCTAACTATGGCTACACCTTC.